This T cell receptor beta chain is drawn from a study of cytomegalovirus exposure and HLA in healthy donors. The CDR3 has 13 amino acids. Germline-derived CDR1 and CDR2 are MNHNS and SASEGT. V shed 8 bases and J 3 bases; nucleotides not matched to a gene: 3. The primer mix had 60 Vbeta and 13 Jbeta primers. Clones were read by immunoSEQ multiplex PCR, and TCRdb kept only the in-frame ones, dropping some. The sample has some 100,000 clones; 70% to 85% are singletons. This receptor was identified in a woman aged 18-29 years in good health and CMV-seronegative. Sample: PBMCs. The genes are TRBV6-1 and TRBJ2-2; 7 bases are a match to TRBD2. The CDR3 DNA is TGTGCCAGCTCTGGGGGGGACACCGGGGAGCTGTTTTTT. It translates to CASSGGDTGELFF.